This entry lists 10 T cell receptor beta chains sequenced from one sample in a study of OX40 agonist ivuxolimab in advanced cancers. The assay was immunoSEQ multiplex PCR, and TCRdb's table has in-frame clones only and misses some. The data show under 70,000 clones, with 86% seen just once and roughly 1.2% held by the top ten. Specimen: CD4+ or CD8+ T cells sorted from blood, collected in a trial of the OX40 agonist ivuxolimab. Receptor source: an adult with an advanced solid tumor such as melanoma, head and neck, liver or kidney cancer.

The gene calls are TRBV6-5 and TRBJ2-5, with TRBD2 identical over 7 bases. This CDR3 region has 14 residues. Trimming at V came to 7 bases and at J to 5 bases, leaving 10 bases not matched to a gene. The V gene's germline CDR1 is MNHEY and CDR2 SVGAGI. DNA of the CDR3: TGTGCCAGCACCCGCGGGAGCGCGGGCGAGACCCAGTACTTC. Its protein is CASTRGSAGETQYF.

J is TRBJ2-5 and V is TRBV7-8; no clear D gene. The germline gives CDR1 SGHVS, CDR2 FQNEAQ. This CDR3 spans 18 amino acids. Trimming stripped 0 bases from V and 0 bases from J, with 17 bases between. CDR3 coding DNA: TGTGCCAGCAGCTTAGCATCCTTTCCTGATCGGTACCAAGAGACCCAGTACTTC. Protein product: CASSLASFPDRYQETQYF.

V usage is TRBV10-3 and J usage is TRBJ2-5; 7 bases are a match to TRBD2. The germline V gene has CDR1 ENHRY and CDR2 SYGVKD. The CDR3 is made up of 15 amino acids. After removal of 0 bases from V and 1 base from J, the junction contained 2 bases not matched to a gene. For the CDR3, the DNA is TGTGCCATCAGTGAGTCTCGCGGGAGCCAAGAGACCCAGTACTTC. The encoded protein is CAISESRGSQETQYF.

The chain is built from TRBV28 and TRBJ2-7; no clear D gene. CDR1 is MDHEN, CDR2 SYDVKM, per germline. Trimming left V 6 bases short and J 9 bases short, with 12 bases between. The CDR3 covers 11 residues. In DNA form, the CDR3 reads TGTGCCAGCAGCCATTCAGTCGGGCAGTACTTC. Residues: CASSHSVGQYF. Using reference TRBV28 and TRBJ2-7 for the parts outside the CDR3, the full variable domain is DVKVTQSSRYLVKRTGEKVFLECVQDMDHENMFWYRQDPGLGLRLIYFSYDVKMKEKGDIPEGYSVSREKKERFSLILESASTNQTSMYLCASSHSVGQYFGPGTRLTVT.

The chain has TRBV6-1 and TRBJ2-3, with D possibly TRBD1 on 5 matching bases. The CDR3 sequence is 15 residues long. The germline V and J ends were trimmed by 5 bases and 3 bases, with 15 bases remaining between them. Germline CDR1 reads MNHNS; CDR2 reads SASEGT. The CDR3 loop is CASSSDIRWTDTQYF. Here the CDR3 DNA reads TGTGCCAGCAGTTCGGACATTCGGTGGACAGATACGCAGTATTTT.

V and J are TRBV11-2 and TRBJ1-1; 7 nucleotides align to TRBD1. Germline V gene sequence: CDR1 SGHAT, CDR2 FQNNGV. This CDR3 has 14 amino acids. V was clipped by 5 bases and J by 6 bases; unmatched bases: 9. CDR3 residues: CASSVDRVSPEAFF. CDR3 bases: TGTGCCAGCAGCGTTGACAGGGTATCTCCTGAAGCTTTCTTT.

This clone has only a few counts. The V and J genes are TRBV27 and TRBJ1-2, with D maybe TRBD1 (6 bases). This CDR3 is 13 amino acids long. CDR1 is MNHEY, CDR2 SMNVEV, per germline (reference sequence). Trimming took off 3 bases at V and 8 bases at J, with 13 bases between the two ends. CDR3 loop: CASSFVQGTGYTF. In nucleotides, the CDR3 is TGTGCCAGCAGTTTTGTCCAGGGGACAGGCTACACCTTC.

The V gene is TRBV7-3, the J gene TRBJ1-2, with TRBD1 matching over 10 bases. Trimming cost V 3 bases and J 5 bases; bases outside gene matches: 0. Looked up from germline, CDR1 is SGHTA and CDR2 is FQGTGA. This CDR3 is built from 13 residues. The CDR3 spells CASSLDRGYGYTF. The CDR3 nucleotides read TGTGCCAGCAGCTTGGACAGGGGGTATGGCTACACCTTC.

V usage is TRBV7-2 and J usage is TRBJ1-2, with D uncertain. Trimming removed 4 bases from V and 4 bases from J, with 13 bases in between. CDR3 size: 14 residues. Germline loops: CDR1 SGHTA, CDR2 FQGNSA. CDR3: CASSYPGGLYGYTF. The CDR3 nucleotides read TGTGCCAGCAGCTACCCGGGTGGACTCTATGGCTACACCTTC.

This sequence joins TRBV6-6 and TRBJ2-5, with D perhaps assigned TRBD1 or TRBD2 (5 bases each). Germline V gene lookup returns CDR1 MNHNY and CDR2 SVGAGI (reference sequence). Trimming cost V 6 bases and J 1 base, with 9 bases left between them. The CDR3 totals 13 residues. The CDR3 here is CASRRDLQETQYF. In DNA, the CDR3 is TGTGCCAGCAGAAGGGACCTCCAAGAGACCCAGTACTTC.